The next 14 T cell receptor beta chains were all read from a single sample in a study of response to subunit inactivated influenza vaccine. One entry per CDR3 protein results from TCRdb running MiXCR on the RT-PCR reads. The data hold hundreds of thousands of distinct CDR3 sequences, with around 20% observed a single time. The sample here was PBMCs from blood, taken around 5 days after vaccination. The receptor set was obtained from a middle-aged man who received an inactivated influenza vaccine.

This clonotype was seen a few times. This sequence joins TRBV6-1 and TRBJ2-5; perhaps D is TRBD1 or TRBD2 (5 bases each). This CDR3 region has 14 residues. Germline V gene data show CDR1 as MNHNS and CDR2 as SASEGT. Trimming removed 8 bases from V and 5 bases from J, with 18 bases in between. The CDR3 DNA is TGTGCCAGCGGGCATGGCAGTGAGGGGGAGACCCAGTACTTC. It specifies CASGHGSEGETQYF.

The sample holds a few counts of this clonotype. The V and J genes are TRBV7-9 and TRBJ2-3; possibly TRBD1 or TRBD2 for D (5 bases each). Germline V gives CDR1 SEHNR, CDR2 FQNEAQ (reference sequence). This CDR3 is 15 amino acids long. V was cut by 2 bases and J by 1 base, with 10 bases left in between. The CDR3 loop reads CASSLLRGGTDTQYF. In DNA form, the CDR3 reads TGTGCCAGCAGCTTATTGAGGGGTGGCACAGATACGCAGTATTTT.

This clonotype has just a few counts. This chain uses TRBV5-1 with TRBJ2-7; 10 bases align to TRBD2. The CDR3 runs 15 residues. V was pared by 4 bases and J by 3 bases, with 7 bases of the junction left unmatched. Germline loops: CDR1 SGHRS, CDR2 YFSETQ. CDR3 bases: TGCGCCAGCAGCCCATCTAGCGGGAGTCTCTACGAGCAGTACTTC. Amino acid sequence: CASSPSSGSLYEQYF.

This clonotype was counted only a few times. V usage is TRBV4-3 and J usage is TRBJ1-1; 10 nucleotides line up with TRBD1. The CDR3 extends over 14 amino acids. V shed 3 bases, J shed 4 bases, and the junction held 2 bases outside the gene matches. Germline V gene data show CDR1 as LGHNA and CDR2 as YSLEER. The CDR3, as DNA: TGCGCCAGCAGCCACGGGACAGGGGTCACTGAAGCTTTCTTT. This sequence encodes CASSHGTGVTEAFF.

This clonotype occurred a few times. The V call is TRBV5-8, the J call TRBJ2-2; 10 bases align to TRBD2. Losses at the gene ends were 3 bases for V and 0 bases for J; bases not matched to a gene: 5. CDR3 length equals 17 residues. Germline CDR1 SGHTS, CDR2 YDEGEE. The CDR3 region is CASSYPGLASNTGELFF. Written as DNA, the CDR3 is TGTGCCAGCAGCTACCCGGGACTAGCGTCGAACACCGGGGAGCTGTTTTTT.

The chain is built from TRBV27 and TRBJ1-2; D is possibly TRBD1 (6 bases). The CDR3 extends over 13 amino acids. Germline lookup yields CDR1 MNHEY and CDR2 SMNVEV (reference sequence). V gave up 5 bases and J gave up 8 bases, with 15 bases separating them. Here the CDR3 DNA reads TGTGCCAGCAGTCCCTCCGGGGGCGGAGGCTACACCTTC. Protein sequence: CASSPSGGGGYTF.

The rearrangement uses TRBV12-3 or TRBV12-4 and TRBJ2-1, with D hard to call. The CDR3 is 11 amino acids. The V and J ends lost 2 bases and 12 bases respectively, with 8 bases between them. CDR3 coding DNA: TGTGCCAGCAGTTTATACCGAGGGCAGTTCTTC. It encodes CASSLYRGQFF.

This clonotype was seen repeatedly, ten times or more. The junction and the germline gene differ at one end; a read error may be behind it. The chain employs TRBV5-5 and TRBJ2-3, with D possibly matching TRBD1 (6 bases). This CDR3 spans 17 amino acids. The germline V gene encodes CDR1 SGHKS and CDR2 YYEKEE (reference sequence). CDR3 residues: CASSLVYAGRGTDTQYF. CDR3 DNA sequence: TGTGCCAGCAGCTTGGTCTACGCGGGCAGGGGCACCGATACGCAGTATTTT.

This clonotype has a handful of counts. The V call is TRBV6-5, the J call TRBJ2-2; 10 bases map to TRBD2. Trimming cost V 0 bases and J 7 bases; bases outside gene matches: 5. The CDR3 is 16 amino acids. Germline V lookup: CDR1 MNHEY, CDR2 SVGAGI. In DNA, the CDR3 is TGTGCCAGCAGTTACTCGGGGAGCGGGAGGGACGGGGAGCTGTTTTTT. This sequence encodes CASSYSGSGRDGELFF.

The table lists this clonotype with a few counts. The chain's CDR3 is CASSYSQIPEVAFF. CDR3 bases: TGTGCCAGCAGTTACTCCCAAATTCCCGAGGTGGCTTTCTTT. The chain recombines TRBV6-5 with TRBJ1-1; D gene uncertain. The CDR3 is made up of 14 amino acids. V was pared by 0 bases and J by 11 bases, with 16 bases between. CDR1 MNHEY and CDR2 SVGAGI come from the germline V gene.

This clonotype was counted at least ten times. The CDR3 DNA follows: TGCGCCAGCAGCGCTCAGGGTGGAGGTGATCAGCCCCAGCATTTT. Translation gives CASSAQGGGDQPQHF. The V and J genes are TRBV5-1 and TRBJ1-5, with D possibly matching TRBD1 (5 bases). Germline V gene lookup returns CDR1 SGHRS and CDR2 YFSETQ. Trimming left V 4 bases short and J 5 bases short, with 16 bases between. The CDR3 runs to 15 residues.

There are a few counts of this clonotype. The V and J genes are TRBV28 and TRBJ2-5; no clear D gene. V lost 10 bases to trimming and J lost 1 base, with 16 bases between them. The V gene's germline CDR1 is MDHEN and CDR2 SYDVKM. This CDR3 contains 14 residues. CDR3 in amino acids: CATSPPTFQETQYF. As DNA, the CDR3 is TGTGCCACCTCTCCCCCCACCTTCCAAGAGACCCAGTACTTC.

This clonotype was counted ten times or more. The junction departs from the called germline gene at one end, perhaps through a read error. This chain links TRBV5-1 with TRBJ2-5, with D possibly TRBD1 on 6 matching bases. This CDR3 contains 14 residues. Germline assignment: CDR1 SGHRS and CDR2 YFSETQ. In DNA, the CDR3 is TGTGCCAGCAGCTTAGGAGACAGGCAAGAGACCCAGTACTTC. This gives the protein CASSLGDRQETQYF.

The chain carries TRBV20-1 and TRBJ2-7; 9 nucleotides match TRBD1. There are 13 residues in the CDR3. Germline CDR1 and CDR2: DFQATT and SNEGSKA (reference sequence). The trim removed 6 bases at V and 0 bases at J, leaving 3 bases unmatched. The CDR3 region has the DNA TGCAGTGCCAAGACAGGGGGCTCCTACGAGCAGTACTTC. Residues: CSAKTGGSYEQYF.